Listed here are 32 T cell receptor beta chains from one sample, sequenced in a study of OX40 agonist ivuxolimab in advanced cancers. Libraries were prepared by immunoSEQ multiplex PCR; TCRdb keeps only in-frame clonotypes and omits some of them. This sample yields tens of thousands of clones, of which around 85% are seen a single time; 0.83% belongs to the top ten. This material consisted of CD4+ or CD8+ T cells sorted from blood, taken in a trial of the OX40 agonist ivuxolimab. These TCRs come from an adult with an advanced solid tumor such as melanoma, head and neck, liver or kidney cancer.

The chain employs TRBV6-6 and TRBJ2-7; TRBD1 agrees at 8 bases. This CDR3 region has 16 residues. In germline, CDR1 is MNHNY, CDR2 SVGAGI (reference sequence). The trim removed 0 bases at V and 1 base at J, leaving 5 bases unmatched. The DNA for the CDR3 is TGTGCCAGCAGTTACTCTTGGGACAGGAGTTCCTACGAGCAGTACTTC. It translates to CASSYSWDRSSYEQYF.

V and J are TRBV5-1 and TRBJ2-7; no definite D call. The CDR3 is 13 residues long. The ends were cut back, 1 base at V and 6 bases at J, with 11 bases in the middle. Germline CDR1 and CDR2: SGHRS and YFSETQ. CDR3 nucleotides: TGCGCCAGCAGCTTGTATCCAGAGCTCGAGCAGTACTTC. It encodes CASSLYPELEQYF.

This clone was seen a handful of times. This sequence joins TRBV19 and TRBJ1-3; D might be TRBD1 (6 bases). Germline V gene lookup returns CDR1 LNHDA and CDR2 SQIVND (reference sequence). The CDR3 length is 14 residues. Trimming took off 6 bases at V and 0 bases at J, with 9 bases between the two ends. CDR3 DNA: TGTGCCAGTAGGGACAGTTACTCTGGAAACACCATATATTTT. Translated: CASRDSYSGNTIYF. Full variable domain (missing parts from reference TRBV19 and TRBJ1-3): DGGITQSPKYLFRKEGQNVTLSCEQNLNHDAMYWYRQDPGQGLRLIYYSQIVNDFQKGDIAEGYSVSREKKESFPLTVTSAQKNPTAFYLCASRDSYSGNTIYFGEGSWLTVV.

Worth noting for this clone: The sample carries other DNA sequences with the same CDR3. The CDR3 sequence: CASSDRRNTEAFF. The CDR3 nucleotides are TGTGCCAGCTCGGACAGGCGTAACACTGAAGCTTTCTTT. The chain recombines TRBV7-9 with TRBJ1-1, with 7 bases identical to TRBD1. V dropped 8 bases and J dropped 2; count of bases not matched to a gene: 5. The germline V gene has CDR1 SEHNR and CDR2 FQNEAQ (reference sequence). The CDR3 has 13 residues.

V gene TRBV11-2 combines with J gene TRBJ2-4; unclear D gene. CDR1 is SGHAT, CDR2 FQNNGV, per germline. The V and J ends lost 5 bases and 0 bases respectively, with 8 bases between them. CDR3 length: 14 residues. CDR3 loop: CASSPMLAKNIQYF. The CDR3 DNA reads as TGTGCCAGCAGCCCGATGCTAGCCAAAAACATTCAGTACTTC. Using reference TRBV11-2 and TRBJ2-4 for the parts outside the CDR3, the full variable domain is EAGVAQSPRYKIIEKRQSVAFWCNPISGHATLYWYQQILGQGPKLLIQFQNNGVVDDSQLPKDRFSAERLKGVDSTLKIQPAKLEDSAVYLCASSPMLAKNIQYFGAGTRLSVL.

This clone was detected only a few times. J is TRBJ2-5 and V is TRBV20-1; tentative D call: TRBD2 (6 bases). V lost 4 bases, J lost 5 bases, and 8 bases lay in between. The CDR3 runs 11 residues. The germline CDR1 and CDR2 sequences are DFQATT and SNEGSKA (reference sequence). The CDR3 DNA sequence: TGCAGTGCTATTGGGGGGGAGACCCAGTACTTC. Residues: CSAIGGETQYF.

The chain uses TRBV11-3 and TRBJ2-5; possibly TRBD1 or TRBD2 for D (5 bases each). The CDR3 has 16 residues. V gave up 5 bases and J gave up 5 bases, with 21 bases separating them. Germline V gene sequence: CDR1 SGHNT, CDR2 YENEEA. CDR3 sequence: CASSPRSGPRRETQYF. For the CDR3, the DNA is TGTGCCAGCAGCCCCCGGTCGGGGCCGAGGAGGGAGACCCAGTACTTC.

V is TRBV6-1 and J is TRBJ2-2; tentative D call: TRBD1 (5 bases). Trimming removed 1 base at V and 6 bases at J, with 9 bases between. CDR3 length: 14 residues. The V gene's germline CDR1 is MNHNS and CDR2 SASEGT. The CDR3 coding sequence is TGTGCCAGCAGTGAAGGTTCAGGGCCCGGGGAGCTGTTTTTT. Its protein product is CASSEGSGPGELFF.

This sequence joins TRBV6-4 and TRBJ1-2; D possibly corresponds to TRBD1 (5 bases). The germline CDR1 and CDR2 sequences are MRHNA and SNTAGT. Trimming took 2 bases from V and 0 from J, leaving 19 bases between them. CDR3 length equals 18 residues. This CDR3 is CASSDNQGSQGSNYGYTF. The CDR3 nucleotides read TGTGCCAGCAGTGACAACCAGGGCTCACAAGGATCTAACTATGGCTACACCTTC.

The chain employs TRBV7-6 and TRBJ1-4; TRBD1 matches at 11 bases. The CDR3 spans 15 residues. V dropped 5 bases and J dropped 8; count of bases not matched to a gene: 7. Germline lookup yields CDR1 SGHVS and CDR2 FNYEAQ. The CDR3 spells CASSPRTGGDEKLFF. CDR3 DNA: TGTGCCAGCAGCCCCCGGACAGGGGGCGACGAAAAACTGTTTTTT.

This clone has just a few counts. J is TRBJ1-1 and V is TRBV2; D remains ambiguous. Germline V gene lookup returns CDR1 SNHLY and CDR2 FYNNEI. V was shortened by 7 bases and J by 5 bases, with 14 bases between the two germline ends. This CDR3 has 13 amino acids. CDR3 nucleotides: TGTGCCAGCACCGGGGAACGAGGGACTGAAGCTTTCTTT. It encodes CASTGERGTEAFF.

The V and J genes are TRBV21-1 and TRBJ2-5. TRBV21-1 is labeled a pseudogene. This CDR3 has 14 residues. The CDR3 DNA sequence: TGTGCCAGCGCCCCAGGGGGGGACCAAGAGACCCAGTACTTC. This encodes CASAPGGDQETQYF.

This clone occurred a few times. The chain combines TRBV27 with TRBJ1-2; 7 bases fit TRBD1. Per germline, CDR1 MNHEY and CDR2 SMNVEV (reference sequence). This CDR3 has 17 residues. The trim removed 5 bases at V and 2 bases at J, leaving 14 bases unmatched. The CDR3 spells CASSRYAGQSPNYGYTF. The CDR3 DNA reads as TGTGCCAGCAGTCGATATGCGGGACAGTCCCCCAACTATGGCTACACCTTC.

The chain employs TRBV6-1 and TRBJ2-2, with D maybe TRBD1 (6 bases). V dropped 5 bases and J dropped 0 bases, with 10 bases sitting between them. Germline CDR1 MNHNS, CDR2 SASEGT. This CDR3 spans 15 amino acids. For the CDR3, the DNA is TGTGCCAGCAGTCCGCGGACAGCGAACACCGGGGAGCTGTTTTTT. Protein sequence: CASSPRTANTGELFF.

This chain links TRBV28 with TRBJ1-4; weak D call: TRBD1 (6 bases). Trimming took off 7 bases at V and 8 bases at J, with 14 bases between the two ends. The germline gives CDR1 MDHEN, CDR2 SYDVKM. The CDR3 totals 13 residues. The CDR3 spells CASNTGFGEKLFF. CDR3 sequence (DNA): TGTGCCAGCAATACAGGGTTCGGGGAAAAACTGTTTTTT.

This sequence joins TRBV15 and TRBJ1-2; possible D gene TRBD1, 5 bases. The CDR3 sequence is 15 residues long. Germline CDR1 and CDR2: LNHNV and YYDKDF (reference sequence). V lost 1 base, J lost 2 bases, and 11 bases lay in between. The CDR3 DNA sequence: TGTGCCACCAGCAGAGGGGGAGCAGGGAACTATGGCTACACCTTC. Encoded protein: CATSRGGAGNYGYTF.

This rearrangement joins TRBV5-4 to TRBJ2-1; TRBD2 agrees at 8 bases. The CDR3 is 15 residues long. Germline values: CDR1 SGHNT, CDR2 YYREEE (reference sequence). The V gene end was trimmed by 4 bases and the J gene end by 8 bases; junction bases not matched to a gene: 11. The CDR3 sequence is CASSTTSGLGDEQFF. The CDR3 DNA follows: TGTGCCAGCAGCACTACTAGCGGTCTTGGGGATGAGCAGTTCTTC. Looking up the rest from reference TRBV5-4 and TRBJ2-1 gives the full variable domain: ETGVTQSPTHLIKTRGQQVTLRCSSQSGHNTVSWYQQALGQGPQFIFQYYREEENGRGNFPPRFSGLQFPNYSSELNVNALELDDSALYLCASSTTSGLGDEQFFGPGTRLTVL.

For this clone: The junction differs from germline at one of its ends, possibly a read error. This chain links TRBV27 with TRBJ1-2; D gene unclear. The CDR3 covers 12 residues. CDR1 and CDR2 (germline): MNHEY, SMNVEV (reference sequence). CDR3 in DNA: TGTGCCAACAGTTTTGAGGGAGGAGGCTACACCTTC. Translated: CANSFEGGGYTF.

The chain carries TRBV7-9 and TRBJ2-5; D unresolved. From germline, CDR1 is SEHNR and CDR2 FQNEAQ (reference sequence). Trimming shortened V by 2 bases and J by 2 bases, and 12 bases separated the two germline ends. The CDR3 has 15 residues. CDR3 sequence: CASSLTGPVQETQYF. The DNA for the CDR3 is TGTGCCAGCAGCTTAACCGGGCCGGTTCAAGAGACCCAGTACTTC.

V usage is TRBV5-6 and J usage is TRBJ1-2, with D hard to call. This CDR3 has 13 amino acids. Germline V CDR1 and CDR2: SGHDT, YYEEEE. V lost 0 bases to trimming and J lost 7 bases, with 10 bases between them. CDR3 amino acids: CASSLGGISGYTF. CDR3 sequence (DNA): TGTGCCAGCAGCTTGGGTGGGATCTCTGGCTACACCTTC.

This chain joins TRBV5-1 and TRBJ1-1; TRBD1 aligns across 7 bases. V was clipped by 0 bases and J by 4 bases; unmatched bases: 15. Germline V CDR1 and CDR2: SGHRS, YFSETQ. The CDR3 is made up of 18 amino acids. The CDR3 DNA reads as TGCGCCAGCAGCTTGGGAGGAGGGGGCCCGAGGAGGGGCACTGAAGCTTTCTTT. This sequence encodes CASSLGGGGPRRGTEAFF.

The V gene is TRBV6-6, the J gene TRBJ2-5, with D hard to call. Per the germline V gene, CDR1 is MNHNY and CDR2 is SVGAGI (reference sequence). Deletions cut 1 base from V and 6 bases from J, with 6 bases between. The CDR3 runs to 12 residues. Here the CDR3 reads CASSYLLKTQYF. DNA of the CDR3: TGTGCCAGCAGTTACTTGTTGAAGACCCAGTACTTC.

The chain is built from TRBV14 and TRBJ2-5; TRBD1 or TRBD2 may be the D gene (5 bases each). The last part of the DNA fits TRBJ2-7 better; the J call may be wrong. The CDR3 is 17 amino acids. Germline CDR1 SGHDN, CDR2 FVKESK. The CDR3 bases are TGTGCCAGCAGCCAACTGCCGGGACCCACGAGGGTCTACGAGCAGTACTTC. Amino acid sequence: CASSQLPGPTRVYEQYF.

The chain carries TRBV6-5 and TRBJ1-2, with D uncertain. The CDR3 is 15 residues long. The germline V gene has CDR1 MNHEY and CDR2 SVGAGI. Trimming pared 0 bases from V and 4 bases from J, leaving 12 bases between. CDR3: CASSYSGRRSYGYTF. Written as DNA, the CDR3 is TGTGCCAGCAGTTACTCAGGGAGGCGTAGCTATGGCTACACCTTC.

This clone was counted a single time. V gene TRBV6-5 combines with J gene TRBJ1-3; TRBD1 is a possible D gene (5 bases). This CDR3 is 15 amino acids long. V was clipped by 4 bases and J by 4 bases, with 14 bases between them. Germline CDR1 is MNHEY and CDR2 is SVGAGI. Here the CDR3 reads CASSSLGGSGNTIYF. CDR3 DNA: TGTGCCAGCAGTTCGTTGGGGGGATCGGGAAACACCATATATTTT.

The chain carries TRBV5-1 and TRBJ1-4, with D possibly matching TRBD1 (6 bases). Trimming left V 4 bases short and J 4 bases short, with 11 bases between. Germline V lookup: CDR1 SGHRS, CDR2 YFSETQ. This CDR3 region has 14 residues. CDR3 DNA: TGCGCCAGCAGCCTTCAGGGACATAATGAAAAACTGTTTTTT. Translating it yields CASSLQGHNEKLFF.

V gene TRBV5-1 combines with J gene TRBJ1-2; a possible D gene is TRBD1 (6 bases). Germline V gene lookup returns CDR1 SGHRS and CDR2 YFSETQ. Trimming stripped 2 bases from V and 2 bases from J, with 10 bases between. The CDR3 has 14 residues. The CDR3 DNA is TGCGCCAGCAGCTTTACACAGGGCAACTATGGCTACACCTTC. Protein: CASSFTQGNYGYTF.

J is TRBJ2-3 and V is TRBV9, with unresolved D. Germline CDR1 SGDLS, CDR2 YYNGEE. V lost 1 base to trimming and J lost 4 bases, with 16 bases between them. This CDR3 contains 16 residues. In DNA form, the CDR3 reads TGTGCCAGCAGCGTAAGGGCCTTAGACGGCGCAGATACGCAGTATTTT. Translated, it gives CASSVRALDGADTQYF.

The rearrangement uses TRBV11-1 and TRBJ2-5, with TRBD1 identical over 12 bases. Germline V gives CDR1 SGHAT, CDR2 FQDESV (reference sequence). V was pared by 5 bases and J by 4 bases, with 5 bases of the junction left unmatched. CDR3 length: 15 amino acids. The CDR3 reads CASSVRDRGRETQYF. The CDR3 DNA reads TGTGCCAGCAGCGTCCGGGACAGGGGGCGAGAGACCCAGTACTTC.

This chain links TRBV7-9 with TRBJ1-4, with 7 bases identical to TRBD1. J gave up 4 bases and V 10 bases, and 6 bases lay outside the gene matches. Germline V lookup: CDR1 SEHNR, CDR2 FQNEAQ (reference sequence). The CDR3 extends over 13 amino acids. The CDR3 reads CATRTGVNEKLFF. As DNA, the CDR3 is TGTGCCACCCGGACAGGAGTTAATGAAAAACTGTTTTTT.

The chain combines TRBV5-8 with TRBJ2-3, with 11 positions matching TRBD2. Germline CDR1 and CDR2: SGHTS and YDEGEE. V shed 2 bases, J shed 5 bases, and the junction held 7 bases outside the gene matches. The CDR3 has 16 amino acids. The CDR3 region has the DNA TGTGCCAGCAGCTTAGGGCTACTAGCGGGGGAAGATACGCAGTATTTT. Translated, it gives CASSLGLLAGEDTQYF. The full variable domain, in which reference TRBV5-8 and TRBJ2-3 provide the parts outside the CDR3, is EAGVTQSPTHLIKTRGQQATLRCSPISGHTSVYWYQQALGLGLQFLLWYDEGEERNRGNFPPRFSGRQFPNYSSELNVNALELEDSALYLCASSLGLLAGEDTQYFGPGTRLTVL.

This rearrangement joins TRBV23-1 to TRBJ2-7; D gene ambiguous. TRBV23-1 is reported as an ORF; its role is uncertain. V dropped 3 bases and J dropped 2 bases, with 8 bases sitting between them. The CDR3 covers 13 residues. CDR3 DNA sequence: TGCGCCAGCAGTCAGACGGTAGCCTACGAGCAGTACTTC. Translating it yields CASSQTVAYEQYF.